This T cell receptor beta chain originates from a study of T cell responses to AZD1222 COVID-19 vaccine. Points from the study as a whole: Elevations in Spike-specific TCR breadth and depth followed administration of two AZD1222 doses. Dominant at 160-218 and 743-854, vaccine-associated CD4 TCRs also spanned spike. Clonal diversity was possibly underestimated, and white British individuals and females predominated among donors.

As for this clone: The target antigen is unknown.

Method: immunoSEQ multiplex PCR; TCRdb's copy keeps in-frame clones and lacks some. The table lists about 72,000 clones, about nine tenths of them singletons. The receptor's source is an adult who received the AZD1222 COVID-19 vaccine. Sequenced material: peripheral blood, taken 28 days after the second AZD1222 dose.

For the CDR3, the DNA is TGTGCCATCAGTGAGTTCCCTCAGGGAAGTCAAACTGAAGCTTTCTTT. It yields the protein CAISEFPQGSQTEAFF. This chain uses TRBV10-3 with TRBJ1-1, with D possibly being TRBD1 (5 bases). The CDR3 is 16 amino acids. Germline V gene lookup returns CDR1 ENHRY and CDR2 SYGVKD. The V and J ends lost 1 base and 5 bases respectively, with 17 bases between them.